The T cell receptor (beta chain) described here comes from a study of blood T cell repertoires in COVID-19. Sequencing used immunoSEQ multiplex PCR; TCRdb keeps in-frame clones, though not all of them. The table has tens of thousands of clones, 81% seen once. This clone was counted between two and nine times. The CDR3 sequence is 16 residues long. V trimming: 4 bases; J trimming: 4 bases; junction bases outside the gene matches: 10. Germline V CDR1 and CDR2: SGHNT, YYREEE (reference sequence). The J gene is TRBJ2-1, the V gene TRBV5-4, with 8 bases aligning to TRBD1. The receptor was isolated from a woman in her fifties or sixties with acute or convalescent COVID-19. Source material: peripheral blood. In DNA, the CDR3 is TGTGCCAGCAGCGGGAGAAGACAGGGGAGTTACAATGAGCAGTTCTTC. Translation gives CASSGRRQGSYNEQFF.